The 14 T cell receptor beta chains given below trace back to one sample, sequenced in a study of OX40 agonist ivuxolimab in advanced cancers. Data came from immunoSEQ multiplex PCR; TCRdb stores just in-frame clones and leaves some out. The data contain fewer than 85,000 clones, around 81% of them singletons. The sequences come from CD4+ or CD8+ T cells sorted from blood, collected in a trial of the OX40 agonist ivuxolimab. The source of these receptors is an adult with an advanced solid tumor such as melanoma, head and neck, liver or kidney cancer.

This chain links TRBV4-2 with TRBJ1-2, with D maybe TRBD1 (6 bases). V was pared by 0 bases and J by 9 bases, with 14 bases between. CDR3 length: 14 amino acids. Germline V gives CDR1 LGHNA, CDR2 YNFKEQ. DNA for the CDR3: TGTGCCAGCAGCCAAGACAGGCAGGGGAGGAGCTACACCTTC. Its protein product is CASSQDRQGRSYTF.

The chain joins TRBV9 to TRBJ2-1, with D hard to call. The germline CDR1 and CDR2 sequences are SGDLS and YYNGEE. Trimming removed 0 bases at V and 0 bases at J, with 7 bases between. The CDR3 consists of 15 residues. The CDR3 region is CASSVEWSSYNEQFF. DNA of the CDR3: TGTGCCAGCAGCGTAGAATGGAGCTCCTACAATGAGCAGTTCTTC. Using reference TRBV9 and TRBJ2-1 for the parts outside the CDR3, the full variable domain is DSGVTQTPKHLITATGQRVTLRCSPRSGDLSVYWYQQSLDQGLQFLIQYYNGEERAKGNILERFSAQQFPDLHSELNLSSLELGDSALYFCASSVEWSSYNEQFFGPGTRLTVL.

This clone came up once. CDR3 nucleotide sequence: TGTGCCTGGACTCGGAGCGGGAACACCGGGGAGCTGTTTTTT. Translated: CAWTRSGNTGELFF. The chain is built from TRBV30 and TRBJ2-2, with a weak D call TRBD2 (5 bases). The CDR3 has 14 residues. V shed 4 bases and J shed 1 base, with 10 bases lying between them. Germline V gene sequence: CDR1 GTSNPN, CDR2 SVGIG (reference sequence).

This chain uses TRBV28 with TRBJ2-1; 10 nucleotides align to TRBD2. Germline V lookup: CDR1 MDHEN, CDR2 SYDVKM. This CDR3 contains 11 residues. V trimming: 6 bases; J trimming: 14 bases; junction bases outside the gene matches: 4. In nucleotides, the CDR3 is TGTGCCAGCAGATCCAGCGGGAGGGAGTTCTTC. Translation gives CASRSSGREFF.

This sequence joins TRBV5-4 and TRBJ2-2, with unresolved D. This CDR3 region has 13 residues. Germline V gene sequence: CDR1 SGHNT, CDR2 YYREEE (reference sequence). V gave up 6 bases and J gave up 3 bases, with 9 bases separating them. The CDR3 bases are TGTGCCAGCACCACTGCCTACACCGGGGAGCTGTTTTTT. Its translation: CASTTAYTGELFF.

The rearrangement uses TRBV7-9 and TRBJ1-3; D gene uncertain. The V gene lost 1 base and the J gene lost 0 bases, with 10 bases spanning the gap. The CDR3 loop spans 16 amino acids. The germline V gene encodes CDR1 SEHNR and CDR2 FQNEAQ (reference sequence). CDR3 region: CASSLGRTSSGNTIYF. The CDR3 nucleotides read TGTGCCAGCAGCTTAGGACGTACGAGCTCTGGAAACACCATATATTTT.

Only a few counts were recorded for this clone. V is TRBV28 and J is TRBJ2-7; D gene ambiguous. This CDR3 comprises 13 residues. V was shortened by 2 bases and J by 0 bases, with 5 bases between the two germline ends. Germline V gene sequence: CDR1 MDHEN, CDR2 SYDVKM. In DNA form, the CDR3 reads TGTGCCAGCAGTTTACACAGCTCCTACGAGCAGTACTTC. Protein sequence: CASSLHSSYEQYF.

The chain couples TRBV18 to TRBJ2-7, with 9 bases that match TRBD1. Unmatched junction bases numbered 7, after V lost 6 bases and J lost 7 bases. Germline assignment: CDR1 KGHSH and CDR2 LQKENI. The CDR3 is 13 residues long. The CDR3 DNA is TGTGCCAGCTCCCCGGGACAGGGAAGGGAGCAGTACTTC. It specifies CASSPGQGREQYF.

V is TRBV5-6 and J is TRBJ2-5; tentatively, D is TRBD2 (6 bases). CDR1 and CDR2 (germline): SGHDT, YYEEEE. V lost 4 bases, J lost 5 bases, and 12 bases lay in between. The CDR3 contains 13 residues. CDR3 in DNA: TGTGCCAGCAGCCCTAGCGTCCGGGAGACCCAGTACTTC. Its protein product is CASSPSVRETQYF.

The V and J genes are TRBV2 and TRBJ1-1, with D hard to call. The germline CDR1 and CDR2 sequences are SNHLY and FYNNEI. This CDR3 has 15 residues. V lost 0 bases and J 11 bases, leaving 19 bases between the germline ends. For the CDR3, the DNA is TGTGCCAGCAGTGAAGCGGAAATCTCGTCGCTCCCGGCTTTCTTT. Translated: CASSEAEISSLPAFF. Based on the CDR3 plus reference TRBV2 and TRBJ1-1, the full variable domain is EPEVTQTPSHQVTQMGQEVILRCVPISNHLYFYWYRQILGQKVEFLVSFYNNEISEKSEIFDDQFSVERPDGSNFTLKIRSTKLEDSAMYFCASSEAEISSLPAFFGQGTRLTVV.

The chain combines TRBV10-3 with TRBJ2-3; the D gene is possibly TRBD2 (7 bases). The CDR3 is 15 residues long. Between the trimmed V and J ends, which lost 2 bases and 3 bases, there was a span of 12 bases. From germline, CDR1 is ENHRY and CDR2 SYGVKD. As DNA, the CDR3 is TGTGCCATCAGTGAGAATAGGGGGGGAACAGATACGCAGTATTTT. Amino acid sequence: CAISENRGGTDTQYF.

The chain has TRBV12-5 and TRBJ1-1; 10 bases align to TRBD1. CDR1 is LGHNT, CDR2 FRNRAP, per germline. Trimming at V came to 1 base and at J to 7 bases, leaving 3 bases not matched to a gene. CDR3 length: 14 residues. As DNA, the CDR3 is TGTGCTAGTGGTTTGGGGGGACAGGGGAGTGAAGCTTTCTTT. Amino acid sequence: CASGLGGQGSEAFF.

The V call is TRBV28, the J call TRBJ1-2; D is perhaps TRBD1 (6 bases). The CDR3 consists of 13 residues. The germline gives CDR1 MDHEN, CDR2 SYDVKM. V lost 2 bases to trimming and J lost 8 bases, with 12 bases between them. CDR3 residues: CASSLQGTRGYTF. CDR3 coding DNA: TGTGCCAGCAGTTTACAGGGGACGAGAGGCTACACCTTC.

This clone was detected once. This chain links TRBV19 with TRBJ1-5, with D perhaps matching TRBD1 (5 bases). This CDR3 region has 13 residues. Trimming pared 7 bases from V and 7 bases from J, leaving 14 bases between. In germline, CDR1 is LNHDA, CDR2 SQIVND (reference sequence). CDR3 loop: CASNGDFGQPQHF. The CDR3, as DNA: TGTGCCAGTAATGGGGACTTCGGGCAGCCCCAGCATTTT.